This section outlines one T cell receptor beta chain sequence together with its context. This entry belongs to a study of cytomegalovirus exposure and HLA in healthy donors. Separate from the approximately 670-subject first cohort was the approximately 110-subject validation cohort, to which the donors belonged. The table came from immunoSEQ multiplex PCR; TCRdb's copy has only in-frame clones and leaves some out. The table shows approximately 260,000 clones, with approximately 86% occurring only once. V was shortened by 0 bases and J by 13 bases, with 12 bases between the two germline ends. Germline V CDR1 and CDR2: LNHNV, YYDKDF (reference sequence). CDR3 length equals 12 residues.

The specimen was PBMCs. The chain is built from TRBV15 and TRBJ1-2; D not certain. The source is a woman in her twenties or thirties in good health and CMV-seropositive. CDR3 DNA sequence: TGTGCCACCAGCAGAGATACCGGGGAATCCACCTTC. It translates to CATSRDTGESTF.